This TCR beta chain was documented in a study of T cell repertoires in ileal Crohn's disease. Study-wide findings and caveats: Active smokers at surgery had more clonal expansions than non-smokers. High-frequency clones were more common in sorted CD8 than CD4 cells.

Of note for this clone: No antigen is known for it.

Time point reported: neoterminal ileum biopsy at postoperative endoscopy, about 6 months after surgery. Generated by immunoSEQ multiplex PCR, the TCRdb table keeps only in-frame clones and is missing some. The sample carries approximately 2,500 clones, 70% to 90% recorded once. Germline CDR1 LNHNV, CDR2 YYDKDF (reference sequence). V dropped 3 bases and J dropped 2; count of bases not matched to a gene: 4. This CDR3 is 15 amino acids long. The sequence was obtained from an adult with Crohn's disease. Sequencing was carried out using ileal tissue. The gene calls are TRBV15 and TRBJ1-2, with 9 nucleotides matching TRBD1. The CDR3 DNA sequence: TGTGCCACCAGCAGCAAAACAGGGGGCAACTATGGCTACACCTTC. Protein: CATSSKTGGNYGYTF.